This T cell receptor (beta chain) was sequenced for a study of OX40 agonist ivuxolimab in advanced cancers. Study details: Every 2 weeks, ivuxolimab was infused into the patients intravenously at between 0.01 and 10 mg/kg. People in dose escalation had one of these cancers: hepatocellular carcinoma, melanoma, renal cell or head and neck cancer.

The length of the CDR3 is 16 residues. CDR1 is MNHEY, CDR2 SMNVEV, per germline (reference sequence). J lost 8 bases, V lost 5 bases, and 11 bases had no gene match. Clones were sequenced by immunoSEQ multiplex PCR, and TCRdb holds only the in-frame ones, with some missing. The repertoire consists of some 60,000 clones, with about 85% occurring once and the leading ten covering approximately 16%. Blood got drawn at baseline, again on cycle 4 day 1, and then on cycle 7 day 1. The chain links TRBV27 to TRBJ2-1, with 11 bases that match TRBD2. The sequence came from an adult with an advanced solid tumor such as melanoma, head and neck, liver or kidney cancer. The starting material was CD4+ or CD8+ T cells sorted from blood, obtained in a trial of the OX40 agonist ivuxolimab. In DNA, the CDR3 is TGTGCCAGCAGTCCCGGACTAGCGGGTGCCGTTCATGAGCAGTTCTTC. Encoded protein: CASSPGLAGAVHEQFF.